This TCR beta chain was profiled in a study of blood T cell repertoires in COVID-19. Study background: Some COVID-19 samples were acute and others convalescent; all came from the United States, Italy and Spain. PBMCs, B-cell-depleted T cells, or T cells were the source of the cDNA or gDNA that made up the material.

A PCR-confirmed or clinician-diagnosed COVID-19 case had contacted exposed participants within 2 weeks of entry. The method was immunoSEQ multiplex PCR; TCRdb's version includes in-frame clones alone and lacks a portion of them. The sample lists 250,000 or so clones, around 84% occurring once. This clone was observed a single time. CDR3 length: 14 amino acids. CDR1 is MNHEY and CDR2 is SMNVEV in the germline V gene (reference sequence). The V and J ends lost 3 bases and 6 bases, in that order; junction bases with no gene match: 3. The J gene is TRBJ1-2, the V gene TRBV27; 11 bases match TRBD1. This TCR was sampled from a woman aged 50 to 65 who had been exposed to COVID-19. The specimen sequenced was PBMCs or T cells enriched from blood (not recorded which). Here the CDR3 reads CASSLDRGLNGYTF. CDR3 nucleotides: TGTGCCAGCAGTTTGGACAGGGGGCTGAATGGCTACACCTTC.